The TCR beta chain described here comes from a study of shared clonotypes between healthy human individuals. Study as a whole: CD4 naive cells filled three plates per donor, CD4 memory three, CD8 naive two and CD8 memory one.

Concerning this clone: The antigen remains unidentified.

V was trimmed by 3 bases and J by 10 bases, leaving 22 bases between them. Germline lookup yields CDR1 WSHSY and CDR2 SAAADI. The CDR3 extends over 16 amino acids. General study findings and limits: Naive subsets usually exceeded memory subsets in estimated richness.

The data were produced by immunoSEQ multiplex PCR, yet TCRdb's version contains in-frame clones alone and is incomplete. The sample holds around 690,000 clones, roughly 87% seen once. Healthy HIV-negative adults without recent acute infections or vaccinations served as donors. The V and J genes are TRBV10-2 and TRBJ2-1; a weak D match, TRBD2 (6 bases). This clonotype originated in a man between 18 and 29 years old in good health. Some clones in this sample may be carry-over from other donors' samples. The sample was memory CD8+ T cells from PBMCs. The subset was: CD45RO+ cells pooled with CCR7-negative TemRA cells. CDR3 sequence: CASSEPQAGGLREQFF. CDR3 DNA: TGCGCCAGCAGTGAACCCCAAGCGGGCGGGTTAAGGGAGCAGTTCTTC.